The rows below give T cell receptor beta chains drawn from one sample of a study of blood T cells in healthy people across ages. TCRdb reprocessed the 5' RACE reads with MiXCR, giving one entry per CDR3 protein. The sample consists of approximately 960,000 distinct CDR3 sequences, 25% to 35% of them appearing once. These data also featured in a second study, about T cells of mothers and their children.

Sequenced: blood. These receptors came from a woman between 35 and 50 years old in good health. CDR3s include the opening cysteine and the closing phenylalanine or tryptophan. The D gene is left open where the match is weak. Expanded clones are given a class, and other clones once, few, many or no size at all.

.,TRBV7-9,TRBJ2-1,.,CASSPAGTRRFEQFF,TGTGCCAGCAGCCCGGCGGGGACCCGTCGTTTTGAGCAGTTCTTC
TRBD2,TRBV6-5,TRBJ2-4,many,CASSTSSGGRGIQYF,TGTGCCAGCAGTACCTCTAGCGGGGGAAGGGGCATTCAGTACTTC
.,TRBV29-1,TRBJ1-1,.,CRVDTMNTEAFF,TGCAGGGTCGACACGATGAACACTGAAGCTTTCTTT
.,TRBV29-1,TRBJ1-4,.,CSVDRTPNEKLFF,TGCAGCGTAGACAGGACGCCTAATGAAAAACTGTTTTTT
.,TRBV4-1,TRBJ2-1,.,CASSRGLGGLHNEQFF,TGCGCCAGCAGTCGCGGGCTCGGGGGCCTACACAATGAGCAGTTCTTC
.,TRBV2,TRBJ2-3,few,CASSRLPRRGRTDTQYF,TGTGCCAGCAGTCGCCTACCCCGGCGGGGGCGGACAGATACGCAGTATTTT
TRBD2,TRBV2,TRBJ2-4,.,CASSEERGIAKDIQYF,TGTGCCAGCAGTGAAGAGCGGGGGATAGCCAAAGACATTCAGTACTTC
TRBD1,TRBV6-5,TRBJ2-1,many,CASSYRTGGGEQFF,TGTGCCAGCAGTTACAGGACAGGTGGAGGTGAGCAGTTCTTC
TRBD1,TRBV29-1,TRBJ2-2,few,CSVKGGRTGELFF,TGCAGCGTTAAAGGGGGCAGAACCGGGGAGCTGTTTTTT
TRBD2,TRBV7-2,TRBJ2-3,.,CASSLDQRGSRTDTQYF,TGTGCCAGCAGCTTAGACCAGCGGGGGTCCCGCACAGATACGCAGTATTTT
.,TRBV5-1,TRBJ1-1,.,CASTIGGNTEAFF,TGCGCCAGCACTATCGGGGGGAACACTGAAGCTTTCTTT
.,TRBV20-1,TRBJ1-2,many,CSALVGALGIYYGYTF,TGCAGTGCCTTGGTAGGGGCGCTGGGTATTTACTATGGCTACACCTTC
.,TRBV7-2,TRBJ2-7,.,CVSTQSPNLEQYF,TGTGTCAGCACCCAATCCCCCAATTTAGAGCAGTACTTC
.,TRBV5-4,TRBJ2-1,.,CASSLAWGDNEQFF,TGTGCCAGCAGCTTGGCCTGGGGGGACAATGAGCAGTTCTTC
.,TRBV20-1,TRBJ2-5,.,CSARGGGGKETQYF,TGCAGTGCTAGAGGAGGAGGGGGCAAAGAGACCCAGTACTTC
.,TRBV25-1,TRBJ2-7,many,CASSGIGKTGTYVEQYF,TGTGCCAGCAGTGGAATTGGAAAGACGGGGACCTACGTGGAGCAGTACTTC
TRBD1,TRBV20-1,TRBJ2-3,few,CSASSAHRGQSTDTQYF,TGCAGTGCTAGTTCGGCTCATCGGGGACAGAGCACAGATACGCAGTATTTT
.,TRBV7-6,TRBJ2-5,few,CASSLASRFKQYF,TGTGCCAGCAGCTTAGCATCTCGCTTTAAACAGTACTTC
.,TRBV7-2,TRBJ2-7,.,CASSPVLRGSGEQYF,TGTGCCAGCAGCCCCGTTTTGCGGGGTTCCGGCGAGCAGTACTTC
.,TRBV7-9,TRBJ1-2,.,CASSLAYSYGYTF,TGTGCCAGCAGCTTAGCCTACTCCTATGGCTACACCTTC
TRBD2,TRBV9,TRBJ2-2,.,CASRAGGENTGELFF,TGTGCCAGCAGGGCGGGAGGGGAGAACACCGGGGAGCTGTTTTTT
TRBD1,TRBV6-5,TRBJ1-5,many,CASSYKGTGPNQPQHF,TGTGCCAGCAGTTACAAGGGGACAGGGCCAAATCAGCCCCAGCATTTT
TRBD1,TRBV4-2,TRBJ1-4,.,CASSQDRLNEKLFF,TGTGCCAGCAGCCAGGACAGGCTAAATGAAAAACTGTTTTTT
.,TRBV5-4,TRBJ1-2,once,CASSLGLLIGGHGYTF,TGTGCCAGCAGCCTCGGTCTACTTATAGGGGGTCATGGCTACACCTTC
.,TRBV29-1,TRBJ1-2,many,CSVSWGSGYTF,TGCAGCGTTTCATGGGGAAGTGGCTACACCTTC
.,TRBV7-8,TRBJ2-7,.,CASSLADTGAYEQYF,TGTGCCAGCAGCTTAGCGGACACGGGGGCCTACGAGCAGTACTTC
.,TRBV2,TRBJ2-3,many,CASRGGRTSTDTQYF,TGTGCCAGCAGGGGGGGACGGACTAGCACAGATACGCAGTATTTT
TRBD1,TRBV5-1,TRBJ1-2,few,CASRRRGAGQGVSGYTF,TGCGCCAGCAGACGCCGTGGGGCGGGACAGGGGGTTTCTGGCTACACCTTC
.,TRBV10-3,TRBJ1-1,many,CAISEFAILNTEAFF,TGTGCCATCAGTGAATTTGCCATATTAAACACTGAAGCTTTCTTT
TRBD2,TRBV5-1,TRBJ2-5,.,CASTTGASGGETQYF,TGCGCCAGCACTACTGGGGCTAGCGGGGGAGAGACCCAGTACTTC
TRBD1,TRBV3-1,TRBJ1-6,.,CASSQHEQGAGNSPLHF,TGTGCCAGCAGCCAACATGAGCAGGGGGCCGGGAATTCACCCCTCCACTTT
.,TRBV20-1,TRBJ1-4,few,CSAAGGGEKLFF,TGCAGTGCGGCTGGGGGGGGGGAAAAACTGTTTTTT
.,TRBV12-3/TRBV12-4,TRBJ2-1,few,CASSLRGLGYNEQFF,TGTGCCAGCAGTCTCAGGGGCTTAGGGTACAATGAGCAGTTCTTC
.,TRBV3-1,TRBJ1-4,.,CASSQVRKQLFF,TGTGCCAGCAGCCAAGTTAGAAAACAACTGTTTTTT
TRBD1,TRBV7-8,TRBJ2-3,.,CASSLGGGQGADMQYF,TGTGCCAGCAGCTTAGGTGGCGGACAGGGGGCAGATATGCAGTATTTT
.,TRBV5-1,TRBJ2-3,.,CASSTGGNTQYF,TGCGCCAGCAGCACCGGGGGTAATACGCAGTATTTT
.,TRBV9,TRBJ2-2,.,CASSVDSNTGELFF,TGTGCCAGCAGCGTAGACAGTAACACCGGGGAGCTGTTTTTT
.,TRBV28,TRBJ1-2,.,CASSFQGGGGYTF,TGTGCCAGCAGTTTTCAGGGAGGGGGTGGCTACACCTTC
.,TRBV18,TRBJ2-5,few,CASSLGTAGTQYF,TGTGCCAGCTCACTTGGGACTGCCGGGACCCAGTACTTC
.,TRBV5-1,TRBJ1-4,many,CASSLGGVATNEKLFF,TGCGCCAGCAGCTTGGGGGGGGTTGCAACTAATGAAAAACTGTTTTTT
TRBD2,TRBV29-1,TRBJ2-2,.,CSVEVSGGTGELFF,TGCAGCGTTGAAGTCAGCGGGGGTACCGGGGAGCTGTTTTTT
.,TRBV7-6,TRBJ2-1,many,CASSLGEDMSYNEQFF,TGTGCCAGCAGCTTAGGCGAGGATATGTCCTACAATGAGCAGTTCTTC
TRBD1,TRBV5-6,TRBJ2-1,few,CASSFDRGRTYNEQFF,TGTGCCAGCAGCTTTGACAGGGGAAGGACCTACAATGAGCAGTTCTTC
.,TRBV20-1,TRBJ2-3,.,CSASKGTGDISTDTQYF,TGCAGTGCTAGTAAGGGTACGGGCGACATTAGCACAGATACGCAGTATTTT
TRBD1,TRBV7-2,TRBJ2-7,many,CASSNNRGLYEQYF,TGTGCCAGCAGCAATAACAGGGGGCTCTACGAGCAGTACTTC
.,TRBV2,TRBJ2-7,many,CASSVRQTYEQYF,TGTGCCAGCAGTGTACGGCAGACCTACGAGCAGTACTTC
.,TRBV7-2,TRBJ1-6,few,CASSLAQRGNSPLHF,TGTGCCAGCAGCTTAGCCCAGAGAGGTAATTCACCCCTCCACTTT
.,TRBV9,TRBJ2-3,few,CASSFGTGLTNTQYF,TGTGCCAGCAGCTTTGGGACTGGACTCACGAATACGCAGTATTTT
.,TRBV20-1,TRBJ2-5,.,CSARAGRVETQYF,TGCAGTGCTAGAGCGGGGCGTGTCGAGACCCAGTACTTC
.,TRBV20-1,TRBJ2-1,.,CSAHTSRNEQFF,TGCAGTGCTCATACTAGCAGGAATGAGCAGTTCTTC
.,TRBV7-9,TRBJ1-6,.,CASSLAGASPLHF,TGTGCCAGCAGCTTAGCTGGGGCCTCACCCCTCCACTTT